This passage covers 30 T cell receptor beta chains from one sample sequenced in a study of cytomegalovirus exposure and HLA in healthy donors. The study ran its PCR with 60 Vbeta and 13 Jbeta primers. The assay was immunoSEQ multiplex PCR, and TCRdb's table has in-frame clones only and misses some. In the table there are about 100,000 clones, roughly 82% of which are singletons. Sequenced input: PBMCs. The receptors come from a woman in her late teens or twenties in good health and CMV-seronegative.

The chain is built from TRBV19 and TRBJ2-1; 10 bases agree with TRBD2. Losses at the gene ends were 5 bases for V and 8 bases for J; bases not matched to a gene: 9. Germline values: CDR1 LNHDA, CDR2 SQIVND (reference sequence). CDR3 length equals 15 residues. CDR3 protein: CASSEVAGGRHEQFF. CDR3 DNA: TGTGCCAGTAGTGAAGTAGCGGGAGGCCGGCATGAGCAGTTCTTC.

The chain combines TRBV19 with TRBJ1-1; 10 positions agree with TRBD1. Germline V gene lookup returns CDR1 LNHDA and CDR2 SQIVND (reference sequence). V shed 6 bases, J shed 3 bases, and the junction held 10 bases outside the gene matches. The CDR3 sequence is 16 residues long. The CDR3 protein is CASSFRDRGFDTEAFF. The CDR3 DNA follows: TGTGCCAGTAGCTTCCGGGACAGGGGTTTTGACACTGAAGCTTTCTTT.

The chain joins TRBV28 to TRBJ2-7; 7 bases match TRBD1. Trimming removed 11 bases from V and 2 bases from J; junction bases left unmatched: 6. Looked up from germline, CDR1 is MDHEN and CDR2 is SYDVKM. The CDR3 is made up of 12 amino acids. CDR3 sequence: CASRQGTYEQYF. CDR3 sequence (DNA): TGTGCCTCCCGACAGGGTACCTACGAGCAGTACTTC.

V usage is TRBV4-2 and J usage is TRBJ2-5, with 8 nucleotides matching TRBD2. The trim removed 1 base at V and 3 bases at J, leaving 10 bases unmatched. The germline V gene has CDR1 LGHNA and CDR2 YNFKEQ. The CDR3 has 17 residues. The CDR3 DNA is TGTGCCAGCAGCCAAGTCGGGCGCTTAGCGGGAAAAGAGACCCAGTACTTC. It encodes CASSQVGRLAGKETQYF.

The CDR3 DNA is TGTGCCAGCAGTGAAAGAACTGCGGCACGGCAGGGTCAGCCCCAGCATTTT. It specifies CASSERTAARQGQPQHF. V usage is TRBV6-1 and J usage is TRBJ1-5; D may be TRBD1 (5 bases). The germline V gene encodes CDR1 MNHNS and CDR2 SASEGT. Trimming shortened V by 2 bases and J by 6 bases, and 20 bases separated the two germline ends. The length of the CDR3 is 17 residues.

The chain has TRBV6-5 and TRBJ2-1, with D perhaps TRBD1 (5 bases). Germline values: CDR1 MNHEY, CDR2 SVGAGI. Trimming cost V 2 bases and J 1 base, with 12 bases left between them. The CDR3 has 16 amino acids. The CDR3 sequence: CASSYGAPLSYNEQFF. CDR3 bases: TGTGCCAGCAGTTACGGGGCCCCCTTATCCTACAATGAGCAGTTCTTC.

V and J are TRBV5-1 and TRBJ2-1; 8 nucleotides match TRBD1. CDR1 and CDR2 from the germline V gene are SGHRS and YFSETQ. V shed 7 bases and J 5 bases; nucleotides not matched to a gene: 11. The CDR3 contains 15 residues. CDR3 in amino acids: CASENGTGQHNEQFF. DNA for the CDR3: TGCGCCAGCGAGAATGGGACAGGCCAGCACAATGAGCAGTTCTTC. The variable domain in full, with the rest retrieved from reference TRBV5-1 and TRBJ2-1, is KAGVTQTPRYLIKTRGQQVTLSCSPISGHRSVSWYQQTPGQGLQFLFEYFSETQRNKGNFPGRFSGRQFSNSRSEMNVSTLELGDSALYLCASENGTGQHNEQFFGPGTRLTVL.

This clone was seen more than once but under ten times. The gene calls are TRBV5-4 and TRBJ2-2, with 12 bases fitting TRBD2. Unmatched junction bases numbered 4, after V lost 1 base and J lost 6 bases. The CDR3 contains 16 residues. Germline values: CDR1 SGHNT, CDR2 YYREEE (reference sequence). The CDR3 bases are TGTGCCAGCAGCTTGAGGCTAGCGGGAGGGGCCGGGGAGCTGTTTTTT. Translated, it gives CASSLRLAGGAGELFF.

The chain is built from TRBV11-2 and TRBJ2-5; TRBD2 might be the D (6 bases). The CDR3 is 14 residues long. Per the germline V gene, CDR1 is SGHAT and CDR2 is FQNNGV. V was cut by 3 bases and J by 4 bases, with 12 bases left in between. CDR3 in amino acids: CASSFRGLPETQYF. CDR3 in DNA: TGTGCCAGCAGCTTCCGGGGACTCCCAGAGACCCAGTACTTC.

The rearrangement uses TRBV29-1 and TRBJ2-1; TRBD2 matches at 8 bases. Germline CDR1 is SQVTM and CDR2 is ANQGSEA. The CDR3 covers 14 residues. Trimming at V came to 7 bases and at J to 3 bases, leaving 8 bases not matched to a gene. CDR3 sequence: CSAGAAGGYNEQFF. The CDR3 nucleotides read TGCAGCGCCGGCGCGGCGGGGGGCTACAATGAGCAGTTCTTC.

This clone appeared a few times. The chain couples TRBV5-1 to TRBJ1-2, with no clear D. In germline, CDR1 is SGHRS, CDR2 YFSETQ. CDR3 length: 13 residues. V dropped 0 bases and J dropped 5 bases, with 8 bases sitting between them. The CDR3 sequence is CASSLDSRYGYTF. In DNA form, the CDR3 reads TGCGCCAGCAGCTTGGATAGCAGATATGGCTACACCTTC.

V usage is TRBV5-1 and J usage is TRBJ1-1; D may be TRBD1 (5 bases). The length of the CDR3 is 13 residues. The germline V gene has CDR1 SGHRS and CDR2 YFSETQ. V lost 3 bases and J lost 1, with 7 bases in between. The CDR3 DNA reads as TGCGCCAGCAGCTGGGGGGGGAACACTGAAGCTTTCTTT. Its translation is CASSWGGNTEAFF.

The V and J genes are TRBV19 and TRBJ2-7, with 12 nucleotides matching TRBD2. In germline, CDR1 is LNHDA, CDR2 SQIVND (reference sequence). The CDR3 length is 14 residues. V lost 6 bases to trimming and J lost 4 bases; unmatched junction nucleotides: 4. The CDR3 loop is CASRRTSGVYEQYF. The CDR3 coding sequence is TGTGCCAGTAGGAGGACTAGCGGGGTGTACGAGCAGTACTTC.

The chain joins TRBV27 to TRBJ2-1; D gene ambiguous. Germline V gene data show CDR1 as MNHEY and CDR2 as SMNVEV (reference sequence). This CDR3 comprises 14 residues. V was trimmed by 2 bases and J by 3 bases, leaving 8 bases between them. DNA of the CDR3: TGTGCCAGCAGTTTAAGACTTCTCTACAATGAGCAGTTCTTC. It yields the protein CASSLRLLYNEQFF.

This chain joins TRBV4-3 and TRBJ2-1, with TRBD1 matching over 9 bases. Looked up from germline, CDR1 is LGHNA and CDR2 is YSLEER. The V segment lost 4 bases and the J segment 1 base; nucleotides outside the gene matches: 2. The CDR3 covers 15 residues. DNA for the CDR3: TGCGCCAGCAGCCCCGGGACAGGGTCCTACAATGAGCAGTTCTTC. Residues: CASSPGTGSYNEQFF.

This chain links TRBV19 with TRBJ2-5; TRBD1 is a possible D gene (6 bases). This CDR3 has 13 amino acids. Germline CDR1 LNHDA, CDR2 SQIVND (reference sequence). V was cut by 4 bases and J by 1 base, with 7 bases left in between. The CDR3 sequence is CASSNRVQETQYF. CDR3 sequence (DNA): TGTGCCAGTAGTAACAGGGTCCAAGAGACCCAGTACTTC.

The count of this clone is one. One junction end does not reproduce the germline sequence, and a read error may be involved. Other DNA sequences within the sample encode an identical CDR3. CDR3 DNA sequence: TGTTCCAGCAGCTTAGGGGGAGGTGAGCAGTTCTTC. Translated, it gives CSSSLGGGEQFF. J is TRBJ2-1 and V is TRBV7-9, with D perhaps assigned TRBD1 or TRBD2 (6 bases each). CDR1 and CDR2 (germline): SEHNR, FQNEAQ (reference sequence). The CDR3 loop spans 12 amino acids.

The chain is built from TRBV7-2 and TRBJ1-4; possibly TRBD1 for D (5 bases). There are 14 residues in the CDR3. CDR1 and CDR2 from the germline V gene are SGHTA and FQGNSA. The V end lost 3 bases, the J end lost 7 bases, and 12 bases lay between the germline ends. CDR3: CASSFSQASEKLFF. In DNA, the CDR3 is TGTGCCAGCAGCTTCTCACAGGCTTCTGAAAAACTGTTTTTT.

The chain links TRBV7-6 to TRBJ1-5, with a possible D match to TRBD1 (6 bases). V was shortened by 2 bases and J by 5 bases, with 13 bases between the two germline ends. In germline, CDR1 is SGHVS, CDR2 FNYEAQ. The CDR3 runs 15 residues. In DNA, the CDR3 is TGTGCCAGCAGCTTAAGTTCAGGGGCCGATCAGCCCCAGCATTTT. It translates to CASSLSSGADQPQHF.

V is TRBV4-2 and J is TRBJ1-5; 7 positions agree with TRBD1. The CDR3 contains 18 residues. The V gene end was trimmed by 0 bases and the J gene end by 3 bases; junction bases not matched to a gene: 11. The V gene's germline CDR1 is LGHNA and CDR2 YNFKEQ. The CDR3 loop is CASSQEPSIRGDNQPQHF. The CDR3 DNA is TGTGCCAGCAGCCAAGAGCCTTCCATCAGGGGGGACAATCAGCCCCAGCATTTT.

The rearrangement uses TRBV27 and TRBJ2-3, with 7 positions matching TRBD1. CDR3 length equals 15 residues. The junction had 5 bases not matched to a gene; V was cut back by 3 bases and J by 2 bases. Germline CDR1 and CDR2: MNHEY and SMNVEV (reference sequence). In DNA form, the CDR3 reads TGTGCCAGCAGTTTCCAAGGGGGCCACACAGATACGCAGTATTTT. This translates into CASSFQGGHTDTQYF.

The V gene is TRBV7-2, the J gene TRBJ2-7, with D unclear. CDR1 and CDR2 (germline): SGHTA, FQGNSA. V dropped 1 base and J dropped 0 bases, with 7 bases sitting between them. This CDR3 has 14 residues. The CDR3 DNA sequence: TGTGCCAGCAGCTTAGGGGCCAGCTCCTACGAGCAGTACTTC. Its translation: CASSLGASSYEQYF.

The chain couples TRBV5-4 to TRBJ2-3, with 7 bases lining up with TRBD2. J lost 6 bases, V lost 5 bases, and 12 bases had no gene match. Germline-derived CDR1 and CDR2 are SGHNT and YYREEE (reference sequence). This CDR3 region has 15 residues. CDR3 sequence: CASRRIGLEQDTQYF. CDR3 nucleotides: TGTGCCAGCAGGAGAATAGGACTAGAGCAGGATACGCAGTATTTT.

The chain carries TRBV28 and TRBJ2-7; D possibly corresponds to TRBD2 (5 bases). V lost 7 bases and J lost 2, with 12 bases in between. Germline lookup yields CDR1 MDHEN and CDR2 SYDVKM. This CDR3 spans 13 amino acids. The CDR3 loop is CASTTDLTYEQYF. The DNA of the CDR3 is TGTGCCAGCACCACGGACTTGACCTACGAGCAGTACTTC. The whole variable domain, filled in from reference TRBV28 and TRBJ2-7, reads DVKVTQSSRYLVKRTGEKVFLECVQDMDHENMFWYRQDPGLGLRLIYFSYDVKMKEKGDIPEGYSVSREKKERFSLILESASTNQTSMYLCASTTDLTYEQYFGPGTRLTVT.

The CDR3 protein is CASSVGASSNEQFF. The CDR3, as DNA: TGTGCCAGCAGCGTAGGGGCCAGCAGCAATGAGCAGTTCTTC. The V and J genes are TRBV9 and TRBJ2-1, with D hard to call. CDR1 and CDR2 from the germline V gene are SGDLS and YYNGEE. CDR3 size: 14 residues. Trimming shortened V by 0 bases and J by 6 bases, and 10 bases separated the two germline ends.

The chain is built from TRBV5-6 and TRBJ2-5, with 7 nucleotides matching TRBD2. CDR3 length: 15 amino acids. V gave up 1 base and J gave up 1 base; unmatched junction bases: 4. Germline-derived CDR1 and CDR2 are SGHDT and YYEEEE. CDR3 region: CASSLWTSRQETQYF. CDR3 nucleotides: TGTGCCAGCAGCTTGTGGACTAGTCGCCAAGAGACCCAGTACTTC.

J is TRBJ1-1 and V is TRBV9; TRBD1 matches 7 bases. CDR1 and CDR2 from the germline V gene are SGDLS and YYNGEE. J was trimmed by 6 bases and V by 0 bases; bases with no gene match: 8. The CDR3 has 15 amino acids. In DNA form, the CDR3 reads TGTGCCAGCAGCGTAGTTGGGGACAGAATCTCTGAAGCTTTCTTT. It translates to CASSVVGDRISEAFF.

This clone occurred once. The rearrangement links TRBV19 to TRBJ2-3; D is possibly TRBD1 (5 bases). V was trimmed by 0 bases and J by 4 bases, leaving 26 bases between them. The CDR3 is 20 amino acids. The germline CDR1 and CDR2 sequences are LNHDA and SQIVND (reference sequence). CDR3 sequence (DNA): TGTGCCAGTAGTATAGATCCCCCGGGCAGGGCCCATACCCGCCCAGATACGCAGTATTTT. Its protein is CASSIDPPGRAHTRPDTQYF. The whole variable domain, filled in from reference TRBV19 and TRBJ2-3, reads DGGITQSPKYLFRKEGQNVTLSCEQNLNHDAMYWYRQDPGQGLRLIYYSQIVNDFQKGDIAEGYSVSREKKESFPLTVTSAQKNPTAFYLCASSIDPPGRAHTRPDTQYFGPGTRLTVL.

This chain's CDR3 is CASSLVGVGEETQYF. In DNA form, the CDR3 reads TGTGCCAGCAGCTTAGTGGGAGTTGGGGAAGAGACCCAGTACTTC. The chain combines TRBV7-9 with TRBJ2-5, with D possibly TRBD2 on 5 matching bases. Germline values: CDR1 SEHNR, CDR2 FQNEAQ (reference sequence). V was pared by 1 base and J by 3 bases, with 12 bases between. The length of the CDR3 is 15 residues.

The chain is built from TRBV29-1 and TRBJ2-5; no clear D gene. The V and J ends lost 4 bases and 2 bases respectively, with 11 bases between them. The CDR3 sequence is 13 residues long. The V gene's germline CDR1 is SQVTM and CDR2 ANQGSEA. The CDR3 DNA reads TGCAGCGTTGTCCGCTCGGTACAAGAGACCCAGTACTTC. Translating gives CSVVRSVQETQYF.